These 2 T cell receptor beta chains originate from one sample sequenced in a study of regulatory T cells in long-lasting Graves disease. Time point of the sample: newly diagnosed GD, antithyroid drugs for less than 3 months. PBMC RNA served as the TCR library source. Both iRepertoire HTBI primers and Arm-PCR of CDR3 regions were used to build the TCR beta libraries. TCRdb reprocessed the multiplex PCR reads with MiXCR, giving one entry per CDR3 protein. The sample shows under 700,000 distinct CDR3 sequences, approximately 16% of them seen only once. These sequences were also reported in another study, on T cells in Graves' hyperthyroidism and ophthalmopathy.

The sequences come from peripheral blood mononuclear cells (PBMCs), collected at new diagnosis, from a patient treated with antithyroid drugs. All receptors come from a woman aged 40-60 years with Graves disease.

This clonotype came up many times. The V call is TRBV12-3 or TRBV12-4, the J call TRBJ1-4, with TRBD1 as a possible D gene (6 bases). The CDR3 runs to 14 residues. V gave up 4 bases and J gave up 6 bases, with 12 bases separating them. The CDR3 is CASSSRGKDEKLFF. The CDR3, as DNA: TGTGCCAGCAGTTCTAGGGGGAAGGATGAAAAACTGTTTTTT.

This clonotype occurred many times. V gene TRBV2 combines with J gene TRBJ2-7; 7 positions agree with TRBD2. The ends lost 5 bases at V and 5 bases at J; junction bases unmatched: 9. CDR3 length equals 14 residues. CDR1 and CDR2 from the germline V gene are SNHLY and FYNNEI. DNA of the CDR3: TGTGCCAGCAGTCTAGCGGTTCTAAGCGACGAGCAGTACTTC. Amino acid sequence: CASSLAVLSDEQYF.